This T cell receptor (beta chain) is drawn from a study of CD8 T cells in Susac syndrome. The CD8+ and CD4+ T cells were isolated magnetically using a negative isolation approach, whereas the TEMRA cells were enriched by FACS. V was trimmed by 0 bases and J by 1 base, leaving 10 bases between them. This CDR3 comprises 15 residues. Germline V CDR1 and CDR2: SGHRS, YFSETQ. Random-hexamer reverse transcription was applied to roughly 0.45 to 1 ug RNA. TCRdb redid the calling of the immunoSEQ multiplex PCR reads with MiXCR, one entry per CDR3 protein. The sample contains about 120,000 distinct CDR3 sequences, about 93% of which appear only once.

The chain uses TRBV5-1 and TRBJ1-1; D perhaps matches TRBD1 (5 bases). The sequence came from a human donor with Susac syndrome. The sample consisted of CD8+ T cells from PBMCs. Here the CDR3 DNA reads TGCGCCAGCAGCTTGGGGGGCAGACAGAACACTGAAGCTTTCTTT. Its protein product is CASSLGGRQNTEAFF. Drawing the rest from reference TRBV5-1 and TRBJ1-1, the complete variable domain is KAGVTQTPRYLIKTRGQQVTLSCSPISGHRSVSWYQQTPGQGLQFLFEYFSETQRNKGNFPGRFSGRQFSNSRSEMNVSTLELGDSALYLCASSLGGRQNTEAFFGQGTRLTVV.